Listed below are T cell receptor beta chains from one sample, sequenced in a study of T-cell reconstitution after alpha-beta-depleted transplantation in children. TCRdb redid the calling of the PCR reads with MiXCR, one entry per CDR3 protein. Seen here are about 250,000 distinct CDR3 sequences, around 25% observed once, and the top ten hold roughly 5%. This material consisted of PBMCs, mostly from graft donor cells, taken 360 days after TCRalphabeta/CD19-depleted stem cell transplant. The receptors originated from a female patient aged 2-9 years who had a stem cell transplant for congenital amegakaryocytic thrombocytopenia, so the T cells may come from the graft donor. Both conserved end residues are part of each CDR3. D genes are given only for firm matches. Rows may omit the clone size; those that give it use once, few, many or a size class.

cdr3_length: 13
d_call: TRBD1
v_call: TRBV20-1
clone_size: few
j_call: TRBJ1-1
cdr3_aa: CSASRQGESEAFF
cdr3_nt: TGCAGTGCTAGTCGACAGGGAGAATCTGAAGCTTTCTTT

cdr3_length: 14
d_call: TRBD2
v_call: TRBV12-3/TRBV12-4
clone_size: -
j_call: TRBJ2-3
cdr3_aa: CASSYLAETDTQYF
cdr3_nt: TGTGCCAGCAGTTACCTAGCGGAGACAGATACGCAGTATTTT

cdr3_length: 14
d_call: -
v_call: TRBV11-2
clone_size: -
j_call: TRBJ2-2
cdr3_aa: CASRPDSYTGELFF
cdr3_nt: TGTGCCAGCAGACCAGACAGCTACACCGGGGAGCTGTTTTTT

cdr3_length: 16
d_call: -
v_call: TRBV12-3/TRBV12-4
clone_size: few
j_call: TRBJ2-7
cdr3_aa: CASSFRRPSFGYEQYF
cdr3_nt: TGTGCCAGCAGTTTCCGGAGACCTAGCTTTGGCTACGAGCAGTACTTC

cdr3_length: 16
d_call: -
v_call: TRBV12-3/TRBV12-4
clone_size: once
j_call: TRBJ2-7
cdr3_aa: CASSLRRGGAAYEQYF
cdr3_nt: TGTGCCAGCAGTCTCCGGCGCGGTGGGGCAGCCTACGAGCAGTACTTC

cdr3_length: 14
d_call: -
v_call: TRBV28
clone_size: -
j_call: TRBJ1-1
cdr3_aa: CASSQEPMNTEAFF
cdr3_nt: TGTGCCAGCAGTCAGGAACCTATGAACACTGAAGCTTTCTTT

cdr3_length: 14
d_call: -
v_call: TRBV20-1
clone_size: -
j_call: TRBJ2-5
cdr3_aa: CSANGVPQTETQYF
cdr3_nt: TGCAGTGCTAACGGGGTTCCGCAGACGGAGACCCAGTACTTC

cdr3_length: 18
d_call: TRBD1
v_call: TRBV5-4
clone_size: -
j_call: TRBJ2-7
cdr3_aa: CASSLVERTGAISYEQYF
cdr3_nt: TGTGCCAGCAGCTTGGTGGAGCGGACAGGGGCAATCTCCTACGAGCAGTACTTC

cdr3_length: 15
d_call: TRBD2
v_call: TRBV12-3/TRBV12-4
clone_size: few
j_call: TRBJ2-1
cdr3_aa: CASSLVAGGDNEQFF
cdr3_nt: TGTGCCAGCAGTTTAGTAGCGGGAGGGGACAATGAGCAGTTCTTC

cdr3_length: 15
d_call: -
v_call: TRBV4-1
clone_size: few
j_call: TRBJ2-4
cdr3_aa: CASSQVEGAKNIQYF
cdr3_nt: TGCGCCAGCAGCCAAGTTGAGGGCGCCAAAAACATTCAGTACTTC

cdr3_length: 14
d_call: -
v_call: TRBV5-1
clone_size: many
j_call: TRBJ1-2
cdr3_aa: CASSLAGGLYGYTF
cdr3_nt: TGCGCCAGCAGCTTGGCCGGGGGGCTCTATGGCTACACCTTC

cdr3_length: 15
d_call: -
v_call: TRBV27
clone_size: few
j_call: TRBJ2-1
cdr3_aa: CASSLGSNSYNEQFF
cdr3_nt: TGTGCCAGCAGTTTAGGGTCAAACTCCTACAATGAGCAGTTCTTC

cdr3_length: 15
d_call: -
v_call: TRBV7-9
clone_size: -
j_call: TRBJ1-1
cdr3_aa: CASSSAGTGRTEAFF
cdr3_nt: TGTGCCAGCAGCTCCGCCGGGACCGGGCGGACTGAAGCTTTCTTT

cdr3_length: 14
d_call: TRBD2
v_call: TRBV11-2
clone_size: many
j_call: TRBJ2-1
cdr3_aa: CASSTGLAYNEQFF
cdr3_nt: TGTGCCAGCAGCACCGGACTAGCTTACAATGAGCAGTTCTTC

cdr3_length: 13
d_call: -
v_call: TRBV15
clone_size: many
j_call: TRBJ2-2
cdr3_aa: CATSRQYTGELFF
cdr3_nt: TGTGCCACCAGCAGACAGTACACCGGGGAGCTGTTTTTT

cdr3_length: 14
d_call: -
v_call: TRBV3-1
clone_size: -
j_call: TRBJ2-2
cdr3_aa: CASSQTTAAGELFF
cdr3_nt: TGTGCCAGCAGCCAAACAACAGCGGCCGGGGAGCTGTTTTTT

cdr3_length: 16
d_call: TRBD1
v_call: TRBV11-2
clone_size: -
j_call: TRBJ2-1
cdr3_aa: CASSNLRDRAYNEQFF
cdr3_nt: TGTGCCAGCAGCAACCTCCGGGACAGGGCCTACAATGAGCAGTTCTTC

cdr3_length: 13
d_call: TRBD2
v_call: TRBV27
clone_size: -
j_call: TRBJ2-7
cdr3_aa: CASSAGRVYEQYF
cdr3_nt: TGTGCCAGCAGCGCCGGGAGGGTCTACGAGCAGTACTTC

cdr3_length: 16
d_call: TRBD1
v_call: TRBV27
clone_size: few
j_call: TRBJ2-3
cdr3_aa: CASSAWGTGVADTQYF
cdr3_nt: TGTGCCAGCAGTGCCTGGGGGACAGGGGTGGCAGATACGCAGTATTTT

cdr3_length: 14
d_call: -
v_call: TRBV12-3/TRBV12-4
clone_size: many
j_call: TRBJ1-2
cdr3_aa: CASSLVKGAGGYTF
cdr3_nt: TGTGCCAGCAGTTTAGTTAAAGGGGCTGGAGGCTACACCTTC

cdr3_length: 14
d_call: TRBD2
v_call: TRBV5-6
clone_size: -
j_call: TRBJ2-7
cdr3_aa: CASILMGGSYEQYF
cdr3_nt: TGTGCCAGCATCTTAATGGGGGGGTCCTACGAGCAGTACTTC

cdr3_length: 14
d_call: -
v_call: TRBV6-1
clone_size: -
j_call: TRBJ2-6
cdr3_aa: CASRSYSGANVLTF
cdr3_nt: TGTGCCAGCAGAAGTTACTCTGGGGCCAACGTCCTGACTTTC

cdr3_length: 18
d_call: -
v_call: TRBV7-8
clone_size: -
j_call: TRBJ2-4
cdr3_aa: CASSPEGGLPLAKNIQYF
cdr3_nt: TGTGCCAGCAGCCCAGAGGGGGGACTCCCCCTAGCCAAAAACATTCAGTACTTC

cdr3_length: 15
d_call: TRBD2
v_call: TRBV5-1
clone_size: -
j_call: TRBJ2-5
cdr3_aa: CASSSSSGGQETQYF
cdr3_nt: TGCGCCAGCAGCTCATCTAGCGGGGGCCAAGAGACCCAGTACTTC

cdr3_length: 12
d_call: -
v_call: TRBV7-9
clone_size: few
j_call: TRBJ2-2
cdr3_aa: CASERYTGELFF
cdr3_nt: TGTGCCAGCGAGAGATACACCGGGGAGCTGTTTTTT

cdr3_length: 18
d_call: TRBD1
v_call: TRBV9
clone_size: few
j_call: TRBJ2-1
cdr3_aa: CASSSATGTESLYNEQFF
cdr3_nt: TGTGCCAGCTCAAGTGCTACCGGGACAGAAAGCCTCTACAATGAGCAGTTCTTC

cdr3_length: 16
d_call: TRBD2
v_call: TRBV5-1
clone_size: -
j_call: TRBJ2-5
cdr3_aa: CASSLGQRGVGETQYF
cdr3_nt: TGCGCCAGCAGCTTGGGTCAGCGGGGGGTCGGGGAGACCCAGTACTTC